This passage covers 12 T cell receptor beta chains from one sample sequenced in a study of blood T cell repertoires in COVID-19 (TCRdb year 2020). Library preparation used the immunoSEQ multiplex PCR assay. TCRdb took over this immuneACCESS table, retaining in-frame rearrangements with V and J assigned. Such tables are incomplete; in checked studies, under half of the missing clones stem from an unresolved V gene, and the remainder is unexplained. Here the sample has 260,000 or so clones; just over 85% occur a single time. The top ten constitute less than 20% of the sample. The sample was PBMCs or T cells enriched from blood (not recorded which). The source is a man aged 18 to 29 who had recovered from COVID-19.

The rearrangement links TRBV2 to TRBJ1-4; D ambiguous. The CDR3 extends over 13 amino acids. Between the trimmed V and J ends, which lost 4 bases and 4 bases, there was a span of 7 bases. Looked up from germline, CDR1 is SNHLY and CDR2 is FYNNEI. CDR3 residues: CASSVARNEKLFF. Here the CDR3 DNA reads TGTGCCAGCAGTGTAGCCCGTAATGAAAAACTGTTTTTT.

The rearrangement joins TRBV7-2 to TRBJ2-4; 7 bases are a match to TRBD2. V gave up 1 base and J gave up 7 bases; unmatched junction bases: 10. This CDR3 is built from 16 residues. Germline values: CDR1 SGHTA, CDR2 FQGNSA. The CDR3, as DNA: TGTGCCAGCAGCTTAGGGAGCGGGACCAGGGTTAACATTCAGTACTTC. Amino acid sequence: CASSLGSGTRVNIQYF.

This chain uses TRBV5-1 with TRBJ2-3; 7 nucleotides match TRBD2. The CDR3 has 17 amino acids. V was clipped by 7 bases and J by 0 bases; unmatched bases: 14. Germline values: CDR1 SGHRS, CDR2 YFSETQ. The DNA of the CDR3 is TGCGCCAGCCATCCCTGGCCTAGCGGATCTAGCACAGATACGCAGTATTTT. Translation gives CASHPWPSGSSTDTQYF.

CDR3 nucleotides: TGTGCCAGCAGCCGAATCCGGGACAGGGTGTTTCCCGAGCAGTACTTC. This encodes CASSRIRDRVFPEQYF. The chain couples TRBV3-1 (or the pseudogene TRBV3-2) to TRBJ2-7; 9 positions match TRBD1. The J segment lost 6 bases and the V segment lost 4 bases, leaving 13 bases of the junction unmatched. The CDR3 length is 16 residues. Germline CDR1 and CDR2: LGHDT and YNNKEL (reference sequence).

V is TRBV7-6 and J is TRBJ1-1; 7 bases line up with TRBD1. CDR3 length: 15 residues. V lost 4 bases, J lost 6 bases, and 11 bases stayed unmatched. Germline V CDR1 and CDR2: SGHVS, FNYEAQ. The CDR3 DNA reads TGTGCCAGCAGCTCCTTTGCGACAGGGAAAGCTGAAGCTTTCTTT. Translation: CASSSFATGKAEAFF. The variable domain in full, with the rest retrieved from reference TRBV7-6 and TRBJ1-1, is GAGVSQSPRYKVTKRGQDVALRCDPISGHVSLYWYRQALGQGPEFLTYFNYEAQQDKSGLPNDRFSAERPEGSISTLTIQRTEQRDSAMYRCASSSFATGKAEAFFGQGTRLTVV.

The V and J genes are TRBV2 and TRBJ1-4; D remains ambiguous. The CDR3 covers 15 residues. The V and J ends lost 0 bases and 7 bases respectively, with 12 bases between them. Germline assignment: CDR1 SNHLY and CDR2 FYNNEI. The CDR3 coding sequence is TGTGCCAGCAGTGAAGCAGCGGGGTGGAGTGAAAAACTGTTTTTT. Protein: CASSEAAGWSEKLFF.

The gene calls are TRBV6-1 and TRBJ1-3; D gene unclear. CDR3 length equals 15 residues. CDR1 is MNHNS, CDR2 SASEGT, per germline. Trimming removed 0 bases at V and 3 bases at J, with 9 bases between. CDR3 nucleotide sequence: TGTGCCAGCAGTGAAGCGAAGGGAGGTGGAAACACCATATATTTT. Translated, it gives CASSEAKGGGNTIYF.

The chain employs TRBV7-2 and TRBJ2-1, with 13 positions matching TRBD2. Trimming at V came to 4 bases and at J to 12 bases, leaving 9 bases not matched to a gene. The V gene's germline CDR1 is SGHTA and CDR2 FQGNSA. The CDR3 covers 15 residues. CDR3 sequence reads: CASSSTSGGLRGQFF. CDR3 nucleotide sequence: TGTGCCAGCAGCTCGACTAGCGGGGGGCTCAGAGGGCAGTTCTTC.

This clone was counted only a few times. This chain uses TRBV21-1 with TRBJ2-1; the table's D call, TRBD2, has no DNA check behind it. TRBV21-1 is marked as a pseudogene. The CDR3 is 17 amino acids. In DNA, the CDR3 is TGTGCCAGCAGCGCAGGGGAGCGGGGGAGCTCCTACAATGAGCAGTTCTTC. It specifies CASSAGERGSSYNEQFF.

The chain carries TRBV2 and TRBJ2-6, with D hard to call. The CDR3 totals 15 residues. Trimming shortened V by 3 bases and J by 4 bases, and 10 bases separated the two germline ends. The germline V gene encodes CDR1 SNHLY and CDR2 FYNNEI. CDR3: CASSETFEGANVLTF. The CDR3 DNA is TGTGCCAGCAGTGAGACATTCGAGGGGGCCAACGTCCTGACTTTC.

The chain combines TRBV5-4 with TRBJ2-3; 12 positions agree with TRBD2. V trimming: 0 bases; J trimming: 4 bases; junction bases outside the gene matches: 0. CDR3 length equals 15 residues. From germline, CDR1 is SGHNT and CDR2 YYREEE (reference sequence). The DNA of the CDR3 is TGTGCCAGCAGCTTGGGACTAGCGGGAGCAGATACGCAGTATTTT. This translates into CASSLGLAGADTQYF.

The J gene is TRBJ1-3, the V gene TRBV28; 7 positions agree with TRBD1. The V gene's germline CDR1 is MDHEN and CDR2 SYDVKM. V lost 3 bases, J lost 0 bases, and 2 bases stayed unmatched. This CDR3 is 15 amino acids long. The CDR3 region has the DNA TGTGCCAGCAGTTTTGGGACAGTCTCTGGAAACACCATATATTTT. This translates into CASSFGTVSGNTIYF. Supplemented by reference TRBV28 and TRBJ1-3, the full variable domain reads DVKVTQSSRYLVKRTGEKVFLECVQDMDHENMFWYRQDPGLGLRLIYFSYDVKMKEKGDIPEGYSVSREKKERFSLILESASTNQTSMYLCASSFGTVSGNTIYFGEGSWLTVV.